This T cell receptor (beta chain) was sequenced during a study of T cells in women clearing cervical HPV infection. HPV was found by MY09/MY11 PCR and dot-blot genotyping. In regard to this clone: The CDR3 end is not reached by the read, which stops 3 residues before it; the germline J gene fills it in.

The repertoire was sequenced with immunoSEQ multiplex PCR; TCRdb's copy has only in-frame clones and lacks some. Its clone listing holds approximately 35,000 clones. V was trimmed by 8 bases and J by 2 bases, leaving 7 bases between them. CDR1 and CDR2 from the germline V gene are SGHVS and FQNEAQ. This CDR3 has 13 residues. This TCR derives from a woman between 18 and 70 years old with a cervical HPV16 infection that either progressed to CIN3+ or cleared (not recorded which). The chain uses TRBV7-8 and TRBJ2-6; perhaps TRBD2 as D (5 bases). The sequencing sample was made of blood buffy coat. Incomplete CDR3 DNA: TGTGCCAGCCGGGGTGCTGGGGCCAACGTC. It translates to CASRGAGANV. The full-length CDR3 reads as CASRGAGANVLTF.